Each of the 21 T cell receptor beta chains below was sequenced from the same sample in a study of technical replicates of blood from four donors (dated by TCRdb to 2016 to 2017). The protocol used for the library was the immunoSEQ multiplex PCR assay. This immuneACCESS table, as held by TCRdb, lists in-frame sequences with V and J called but not all clones. Of the missing ones, under half trace to an unresolved V gene in checked studies; the others have no known cause. Across this sample there are about 100,000 clones, with 96% seen only once. The ten largest account for 0.3% to 0.45% of the sample. Sequencing was performed on T cells isolated from PBMCs. The receptors come from a human donor in good health.

The rearrangement joins TRBV10-3 to TRBJ2-7, with TRBD1 matching over 10 bases. CDR1 ENHRY and CDR2 SYGVKD come from the germline V gene. The length of the CDR3 is 15 residues. Losses at the gene ends were 6 bases for V and 7 bases for J; bases not matched to a gene: 12. The CDR3 DNA reads as TGTGCCATCAGCCGGCCCCGGGACAGGGGAGGAGAGCAGTACTTC. Translation: CAISRPRDRGGEQYF.

This chain uses TRBV7-2 with TRBJ2-1, with TRBD2 identical over 8 bases. V dropped 1 base and J dropped 6; count of bases not matched to a gene: 8. The germline gives CDR1 SGHTA, CDR2 FQGNSA. The CDR3 contains 16 residues. CDR3 region: CASSLVWQREINEQFF. The CDR3 nucleotides are TGTGCCAGCAGCTTAGTGTGGCAGCGGGAGATCAATGAGCAGTTCTTC.

V is TRBV19 and J is TRBJ1-2; no reliable D call. V lost 3 bases and J 2 bases, leaving 7 bases between the germline ends. There are 13 residues in the CDR3. Germline CDR1 LNHDA, CDR2 SQIVND (reference sequence). The CDR3 sequence is CASSIDWNYGYTF. The CDR3 region has the DNA TGTGCCAGTAGTATTGACTGGAACTATGGCTACACCTTC.

The genes are TRBV7-2 and TRBJ2-3; D not certain. The V end was cut by 1 base, the J end by 1 base, with 6 bases between. CDR3 length: 14 amino acids. CDR1 is SGHTA, CDR2 FQGNSA, per germline. CDR3 amino acids: CASSLGHRTDTQYF. CDR3 nucleotide sequence: TGTGCCAGCAGCTTAGGGCACCGCACAGATACGCAGTATTTT.

V usage is TRBV28 and J usage is TRBJ2-1, with D maybe TRBD2 (5 bases). This CDR3 is 15 amino acids long. Per the germline V gene, CDR1 is MDHEN and CDR2 is SYDVKM. Trimming took 4 bases from V and 5 from J, leaving 15 bases between them. CDR3 sequence reads: CASSSSLRADNEQFF. The CDR3 nucleotides read TGTGCCAGCAGTTCCTCTCTGCGGGCCGACAATGAGCAGTTCTTC.

This clone was seen only once. This rearrangement joins TRBV16 to TRBJ2-5, with TRBD1 matching 9 bases. This CDR3 comprises 14 residues. Germline lookup yields CDR1 KGHSY and CDR2 FQNENV. V lost 4 bases, J lost 3 bases, and 3 bases stayed unmatched. As DNA, the CDR3 is TGTGCCAGCAGCCGCAGACAGGGGGAAGAGACCCAGTACTTC. Translation gives CASSRRQGEETQYF.

The V and J genes are TRBV2 and TRBJ2-7, with 10 positions matching TRBD1. The V gene's germline CDR1 is SNHLY and CDR2 FYNNEI. Losses at the gene ends were 6 bases for V and 3 bases for J; bases not matched to a gene: 5. The length of the CDR3 is 14 residues. The CDR3 DNA is TGTGCCAGCAGGGCCGGGACAGGGGACTACGAGCAGTACTTC. Encoded protein: CASRAGTGDYEQYF.

The chain carries TRBV9 and TRBJ1-1; weak D call: TRBD1 (5 bases). V was cut by 0 bases and J by 5 bases, with 8 bases left in between. CDR3 length equals 13 residues. Germline CDR1 and CDR2: SGDLS and YYNGEE. CDR3 DNA: TGTGCCAGCAGCGTAGTGTCAGGGACTGAAGCTTTCTTT. This sequence encodes CASSVVSGTEAFF. Supplemented by reference TRBV9 and TRBJ1-1, the full variable domain reads DSGVTQTPKHLITATGQRVTLRCSPRSGDLSVYWYQQSLDQGLQFLIQYYNGEERAKGNILERFSAQQFPDLHSELNLSSLELGDSALYFCASSVVSGTEAFFGQGTRLTVV.

The rearrangement joins TRBV7-9 to TRBJ1-2; TRBD1 aligns across 9 bases. V lost 5 bases and J lost 4; bases outside the gene matches: 5. The germline CDR1 and CDR2 sequences are SEHNR and FQNEAQ (reference sequence). The CDR3 runs to 14 residues. Written as DNA, the CDR3 is TGTGCCAGCAGCCCAGGGACAGGGCTCTATGGCTACACCTTC. It codes for CASSPGTGLYGYTF.

Details on this clone: One end of the junction varies from germline; a read error may be responsible. The chain links TRBV7-7 to TRBJ2-2, with 7 bases that match TRBD2. This CDR3 is built from 17 residues. Germline V gene data show CDR1 as SSHAT and CDR2 as FNYEAQ (reference sequence). The CDR3 nucleotides are TGTGCTAGCAGCTTAGAGTCAGCGGGAATAATACCCGGGGAGCTGTTTTTT. Its translation is CASSLESAGIIPGELFF.

This chain joins TRBV6-5 and TRBJ1-1; possible D gene TRBD1, 5 bases. Germline loops: CDR1 MNHEY, CDR2 SVGAGI. The CDR3 covers 13 residues. V was trimmed by 5 bases and J by 2 bases, leaving 9 bases between them. In DNA, the CDR3 is TGTGCCAGCAGTCCCGGACACAACACTGAAGCTTTCTTT. This translates into CASSPGHNTEAFF.

The chain links TRBV4-1 to TRBJ2-7; tentative D call: TRBD1 (6 bases). The CDR3 has 16 residues. Germline V gene sequence: CDR1 MGHRA, CDR2 YSYEKL. The V and J ends lost 0 bases and 0 bases respectively, with 12 bases between them. Here the CDR3 reads CASSQDSGHISYEQYF. DNA for the CDR3: TGCGCCAGCAGCCAAGATTCGGGACACATCTCCTACGAGCAGTACTTC.

V is TRBV21-1 and J is TRBJ2-1; TRBD2 reflects the table's D call only, with no check against the DNA. TRBV21-1 counts as a pseudogene. The CDR3 contains 15 residues. The CDR3: CASPRCSGYYNEQFF. For the CDR3, the DNA is TGTGCCAGCCCCCGGTGTAGCGGTTACTACAATGAGCAGTTCTTC.

V usage is TRBV6-1 and J usage is TRBJ2-1; no clear D gene. The ends were cut back, 3 bases at V and 6 bases at J, with 12 bases in the middle. Germline values: CDR1 MNHNS, CDR2 SASEGT. This CDR3 has 14 residues. In DNA, the CDR3 is TGTGCCAGCAGTGAGCTAGACTGGATCAATGAGCAGTTCTTC. This translates into CASSELDWINEQFF.

The chain combines TRBV5-1 with TRBJ2-3, with 9 bases lining up with TRBD2. The CDR3 totals 16 residues. Germline CDR1 and CDR2: SGHRS and YFSETQ. V trimming: 1 base; J trimming: 5 bases; junction bases outside the gene matches: 8. The chain's CDR3 is CASSLPLAGERDTQYF. CDR3 sequence (DNA): TGCGCCAGCAGCTTGCCTTTAGCGGGAGAGCGAGATACGCAGTATTTT.

This clone appeared a single time. The chain recombines TRBV6-1 with TRBJ1-3, with TRBD1 matching 7 bases. V gave up 6 bases and J gave up 2 bases; unmatched junction bases: 7. This CDR3 contains 15 residues. From germline, CDR1 is MNHNS and CDR2 SASEGT. In DNA, the CDR3 is TGTGCCAGCAGCGAAACAGGGGTTCCTGGAAACACCATATATTTT. The encoded protein is CASSETGVPGNTIYF.

This chain connects TRBV29-1 to TRBJ2-5, with 10 nucleotides matching TRBD2. Germline-derived CDR1 and CDR2 are SQVTM and ANQGSEA. The CDR3 has 13 amino acids. V lost 8 bases, J lost 5 bases, and 8 bases stayed unmatched. The CDR3 region has the DNA TGCAGCACCTTAGCGGGAGGCAGGGAGACCCAGTACTTC. Translated: CSTLAGGRETQYF.

This chain connects TRBV9 to TRBJ2-2; TRBD1 agrees at 10 bases. The V gene end was trimmed by 0 bases and the J gene end by 6 bases; junction bases not matched to a gene: 5. Germline values: CDR1 SGDLS, CDR2 YYNGEE. CDR3 length: 16 residues. The CDR3 sequence is CASSVARTGGPGELFF. The CDR3 DNA reads as TGTGCCAGCAGCGTAGCTAGGACAGGGGGTCCCGGGGAGCTGTTTTTT.

The rearrangement uses TRBV7-3 and TRBJ2-1; D remains ambiguous. Germline loops: CDR1 SGHTA, CDR2 FQGTGA. V was shortened by 5 bases and J by 9 bases, with 11 bases between the two germline ends. This CDR3 comprises 12 residues. The CDR3 region has the DNA TGTGCCAGCAGCGCCCATAACGGTGAGCAGTTCTTC. It codes for CASSAHNGEQFF.

V usage is TRBV30 and J usage is TRBJ2-3; 10 bases are shared with TRBD1. The CDR3 contains 15 residues. Trimming took 1 base from V and 5 from J; bases not matched to a gene: 6. The V gene's germline CDR1 is GTSNPN and CDR2 SVGIG (reference sequence). CDR3 nucleotide sequence: TGTGCCTGGAGTGGGACAGGGGGTTATGTAGATACGCAGTATTTT. The encoded protein is CAWSGTGGYVDTQYF.

The genes are TRBV27 and TRBJ2-1, with 8 bases aligning to TRBD2. Trimming took 6 bases from V and 9 from J; bases not matched to a gene: 13. Germline V gene sequence: CDR1 MNHEY, CDR2 SMNVEV (reference sequence). This CDR3 spans 15 amino acids. The CDR3 nucleotides read TGTGCCAGCAGGGATAGGATAGCGGGAATTGGTGAGCAGTTCTTC. Translation gives CASRDRIAGIGEQFF.